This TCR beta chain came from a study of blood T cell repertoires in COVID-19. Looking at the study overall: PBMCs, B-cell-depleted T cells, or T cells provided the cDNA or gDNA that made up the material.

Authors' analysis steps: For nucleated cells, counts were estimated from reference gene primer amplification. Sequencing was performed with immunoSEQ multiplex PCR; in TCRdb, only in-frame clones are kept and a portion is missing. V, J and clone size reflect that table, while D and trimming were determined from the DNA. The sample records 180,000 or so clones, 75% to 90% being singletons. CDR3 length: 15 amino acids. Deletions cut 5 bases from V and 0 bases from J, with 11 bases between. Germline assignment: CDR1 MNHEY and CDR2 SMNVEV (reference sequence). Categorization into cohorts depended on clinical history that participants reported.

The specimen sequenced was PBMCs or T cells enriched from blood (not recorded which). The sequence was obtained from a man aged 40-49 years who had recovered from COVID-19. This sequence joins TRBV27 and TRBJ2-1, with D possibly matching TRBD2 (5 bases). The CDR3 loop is CASSLSGFSYNEQFF. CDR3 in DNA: TGTGCCAGCAGTCTAAGCGGATTCTCCTACAATGAGCAGTTCTTC.